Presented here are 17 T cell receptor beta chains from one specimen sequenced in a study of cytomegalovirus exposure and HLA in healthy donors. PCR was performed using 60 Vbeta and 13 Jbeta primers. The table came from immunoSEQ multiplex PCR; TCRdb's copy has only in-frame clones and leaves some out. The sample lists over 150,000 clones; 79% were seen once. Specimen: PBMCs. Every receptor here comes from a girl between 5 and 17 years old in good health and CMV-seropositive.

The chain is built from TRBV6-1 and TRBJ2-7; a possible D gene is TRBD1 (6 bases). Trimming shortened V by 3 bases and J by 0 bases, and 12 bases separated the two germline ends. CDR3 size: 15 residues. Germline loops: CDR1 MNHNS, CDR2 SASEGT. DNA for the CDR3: TGTGCCAGCAGTGATGATGGGGGCGGCTCCTACGAGCAGTACTTC. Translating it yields CASSDDGGGSYEQYF.

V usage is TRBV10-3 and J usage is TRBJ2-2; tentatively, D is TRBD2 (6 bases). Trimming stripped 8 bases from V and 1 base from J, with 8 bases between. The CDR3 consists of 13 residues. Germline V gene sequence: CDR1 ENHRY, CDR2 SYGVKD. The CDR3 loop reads CAIGGKNTGELFF. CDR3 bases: TGTGCCATCGGGGGGAAGAACACCGGGGAGCTGTTTTTT.

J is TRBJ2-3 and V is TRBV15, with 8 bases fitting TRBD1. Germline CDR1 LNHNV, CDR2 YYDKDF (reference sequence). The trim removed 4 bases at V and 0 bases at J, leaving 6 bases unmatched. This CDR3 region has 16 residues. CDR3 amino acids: CATSINRDRSTDTQYF. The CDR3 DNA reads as TGTGCCACCAGCATAAACCGGGACAGGAGCACAGATACGCAGTATTTT.

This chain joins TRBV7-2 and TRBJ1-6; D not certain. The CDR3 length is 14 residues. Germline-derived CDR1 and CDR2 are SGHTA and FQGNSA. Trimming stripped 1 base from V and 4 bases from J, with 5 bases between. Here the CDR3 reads CASSLVQYNSPLHF. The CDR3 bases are TGTGCCAGCAGCTTAGTACAGTATAATTCACCCCTCCACTTT.

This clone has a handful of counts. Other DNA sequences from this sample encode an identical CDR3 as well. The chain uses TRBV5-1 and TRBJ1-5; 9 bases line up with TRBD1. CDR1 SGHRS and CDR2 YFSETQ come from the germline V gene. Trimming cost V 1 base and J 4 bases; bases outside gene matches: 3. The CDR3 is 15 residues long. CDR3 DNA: TGCGCCAGCAGCTTGTGGACAGGGGATAATCAGCCCCAGCATTTT. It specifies CASSLWTGDNQPQHF.

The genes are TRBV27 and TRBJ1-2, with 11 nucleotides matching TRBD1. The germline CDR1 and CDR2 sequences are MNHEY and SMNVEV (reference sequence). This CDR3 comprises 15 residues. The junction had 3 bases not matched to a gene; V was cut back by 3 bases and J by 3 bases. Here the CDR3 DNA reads TGTGCCAGCAGTTTGGGACAGGGGGGGGACTATGGCTACACCTTC. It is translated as CASSLGQGGDYGYTF.

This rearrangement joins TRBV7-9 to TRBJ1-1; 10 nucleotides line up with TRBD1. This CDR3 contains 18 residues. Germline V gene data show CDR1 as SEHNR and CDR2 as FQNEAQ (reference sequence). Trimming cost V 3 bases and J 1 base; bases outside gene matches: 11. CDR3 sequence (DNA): TGTGCCAGCAGCTTGAGCCGGGACAGGGGTTTCGGGAACACTGAAGCTTTCTTT. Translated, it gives CASSLSRDRGFGNTEAFF.

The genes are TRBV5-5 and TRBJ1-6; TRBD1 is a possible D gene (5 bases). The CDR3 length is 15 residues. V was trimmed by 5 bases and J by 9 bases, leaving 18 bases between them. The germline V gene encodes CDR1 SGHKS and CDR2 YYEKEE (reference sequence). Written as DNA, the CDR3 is TGTGCCAGCAGACATCAAGGGGAATACGGTTCACCCCTCCACTTT. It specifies CASRHQGEYGSPLHF.

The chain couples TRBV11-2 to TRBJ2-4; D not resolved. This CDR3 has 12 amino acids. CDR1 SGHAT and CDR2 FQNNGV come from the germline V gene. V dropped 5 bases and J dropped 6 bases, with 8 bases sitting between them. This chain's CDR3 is CASSPNTNIQYF. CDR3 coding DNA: TGTGCCAGCAGCCCGAACACAAACATTCAGTACTTC.

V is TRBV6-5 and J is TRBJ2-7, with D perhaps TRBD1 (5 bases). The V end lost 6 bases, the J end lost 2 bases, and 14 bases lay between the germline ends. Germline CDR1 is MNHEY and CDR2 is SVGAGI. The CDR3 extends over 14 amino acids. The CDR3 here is CASRRQLNAYEQYF. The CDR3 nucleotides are TGTGCCAGCAGGAGACAGTTAAATGCCTACGAGCAGTACTTC.

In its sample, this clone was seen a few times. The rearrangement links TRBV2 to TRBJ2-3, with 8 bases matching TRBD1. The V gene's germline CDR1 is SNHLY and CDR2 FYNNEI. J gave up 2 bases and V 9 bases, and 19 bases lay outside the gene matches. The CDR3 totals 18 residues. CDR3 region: CASTPGNTGGPYTDTQYF. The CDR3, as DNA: TGTGCCAGTACCCCCGGCAATACAGGGGGACCTTACACAGATACGCAGTATTTT. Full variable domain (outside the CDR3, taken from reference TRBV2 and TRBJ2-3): EPEVTQTPSHQVTQMGQEVILRCVPISNHLYFYWYRQILGQKVEFLVSFYNNEISEKSEIFDDQFSVERPDGSNFTLKIRSTKLEDSAMYFCASTPGNTGGPYTDTQYFGPGTRLTVL.

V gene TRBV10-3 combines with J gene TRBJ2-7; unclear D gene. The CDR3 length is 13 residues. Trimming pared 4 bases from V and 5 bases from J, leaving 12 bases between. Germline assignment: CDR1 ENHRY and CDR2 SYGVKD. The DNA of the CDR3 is TGTGCCATCAGTGGATACGGTGTGCACGAGCAGTACTTC. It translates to CAISGYGVHEQYF.

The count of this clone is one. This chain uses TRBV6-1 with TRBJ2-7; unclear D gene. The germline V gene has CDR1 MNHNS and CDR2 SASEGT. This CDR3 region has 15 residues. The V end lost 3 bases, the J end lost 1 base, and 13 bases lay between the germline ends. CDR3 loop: CASSDWPLQSYEQYF. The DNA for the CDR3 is TGTGCCAGCAGTGATTGGCCTCTTCAGTCCTACGAGCAGTACTTC.

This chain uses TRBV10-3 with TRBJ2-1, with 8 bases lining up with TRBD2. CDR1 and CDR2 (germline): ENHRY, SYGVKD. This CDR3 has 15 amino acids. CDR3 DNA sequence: TGTACCACGGCGGAGCGGGGGCTACAAGGAGAGGAGCAGTTCTTC. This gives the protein CTTAERGLQGEEQFF.

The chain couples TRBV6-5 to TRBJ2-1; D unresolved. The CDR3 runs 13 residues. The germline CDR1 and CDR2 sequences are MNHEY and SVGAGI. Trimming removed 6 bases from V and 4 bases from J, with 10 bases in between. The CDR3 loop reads CASSPGTYNEQFF. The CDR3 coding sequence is TGTGCCAGCAGCCCGGGTACTTACAATGAGCAGTTCTTC.

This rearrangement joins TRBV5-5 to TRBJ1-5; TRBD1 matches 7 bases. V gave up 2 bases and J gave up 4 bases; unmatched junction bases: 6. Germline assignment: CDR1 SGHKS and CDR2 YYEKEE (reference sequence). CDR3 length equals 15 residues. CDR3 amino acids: CASSLTGVVNQPQHF. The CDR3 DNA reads TGTGCCAGCAGCTTAACAGGGGTGGTGAATCAGCCCCAGCATTTT.

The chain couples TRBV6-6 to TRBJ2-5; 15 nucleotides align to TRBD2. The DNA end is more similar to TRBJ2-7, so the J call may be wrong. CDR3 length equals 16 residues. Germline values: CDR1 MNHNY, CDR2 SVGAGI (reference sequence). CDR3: CASRGTSGGRAYEQYF. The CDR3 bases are TGTGCCAGCAGGGGGACTAGCGGGGGGCGAGCTTACGAGCAGTACTTC.